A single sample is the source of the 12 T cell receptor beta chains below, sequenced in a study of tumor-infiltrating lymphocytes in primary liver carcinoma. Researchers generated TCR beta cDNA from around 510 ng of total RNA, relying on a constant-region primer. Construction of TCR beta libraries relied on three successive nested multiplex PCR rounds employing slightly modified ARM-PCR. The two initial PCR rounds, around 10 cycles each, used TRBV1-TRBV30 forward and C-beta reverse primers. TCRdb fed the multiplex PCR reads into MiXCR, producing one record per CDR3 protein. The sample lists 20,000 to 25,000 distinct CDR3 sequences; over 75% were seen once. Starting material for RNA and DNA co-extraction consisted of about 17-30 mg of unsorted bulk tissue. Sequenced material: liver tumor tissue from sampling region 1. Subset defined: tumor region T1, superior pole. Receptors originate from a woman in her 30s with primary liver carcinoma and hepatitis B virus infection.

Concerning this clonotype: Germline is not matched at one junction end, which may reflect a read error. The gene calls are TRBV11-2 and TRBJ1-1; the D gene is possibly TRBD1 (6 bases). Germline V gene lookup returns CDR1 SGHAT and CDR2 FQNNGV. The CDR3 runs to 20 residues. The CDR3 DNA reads TGTGCCTGCAGCCCTCGGGAGTGGGGGCGCAAGAGGTGGAGTAACACTGAAGCTTTCTTT. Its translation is CACSPREWGRKRWSNTEAFF.

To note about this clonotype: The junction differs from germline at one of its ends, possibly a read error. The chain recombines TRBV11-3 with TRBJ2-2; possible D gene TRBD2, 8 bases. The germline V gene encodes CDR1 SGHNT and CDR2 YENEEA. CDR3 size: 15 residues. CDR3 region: CASNRREGAPWELFF. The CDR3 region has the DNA TGCGCCAGTAACCGTCGGGAGGGGGCCCCCTGGGAGCTGTTTTTT. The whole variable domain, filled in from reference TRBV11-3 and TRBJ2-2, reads EAGVVQSPRYKIIEKKQPVAFWCNPISGHNTLYWYLQNLGQGPELLIRYENEEAVDDSQLPKDRFSAERLKGVDSTLKIQPAELGDSAVYLCASNRREGAPWELFFGEGSRLTVL.

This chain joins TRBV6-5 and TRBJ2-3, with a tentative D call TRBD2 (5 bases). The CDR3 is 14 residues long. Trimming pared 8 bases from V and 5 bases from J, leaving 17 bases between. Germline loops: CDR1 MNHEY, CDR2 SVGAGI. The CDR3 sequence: CASDEPGTQDTQYF. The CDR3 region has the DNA TGTGCCAGCGATGAACCGGGAACTCAAGATACGCAGTATTTT.

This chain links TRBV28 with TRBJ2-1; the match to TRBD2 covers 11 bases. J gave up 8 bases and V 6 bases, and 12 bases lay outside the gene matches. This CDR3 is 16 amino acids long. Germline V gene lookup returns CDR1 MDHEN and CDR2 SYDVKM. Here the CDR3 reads CASSHGTSGSTHEQFF. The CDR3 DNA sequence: TGTGCCAGCAGCCACGGAACTAGCGGGAGCACACATGAGCAGTTCTTC.

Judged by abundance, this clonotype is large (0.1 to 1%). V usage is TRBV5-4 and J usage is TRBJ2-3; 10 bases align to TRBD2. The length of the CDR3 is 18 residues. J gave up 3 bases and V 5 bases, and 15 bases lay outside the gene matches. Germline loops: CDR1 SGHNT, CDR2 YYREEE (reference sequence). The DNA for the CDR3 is TGTGCCAGCAGTAACCCGGCGGCTAGCGGGAGTCGGACAGATACGCAGTATTTT. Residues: CASSNPAASGSRTDTQYF.

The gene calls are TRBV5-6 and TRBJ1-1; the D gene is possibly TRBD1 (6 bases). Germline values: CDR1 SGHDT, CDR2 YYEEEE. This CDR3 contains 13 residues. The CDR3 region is CPISLWGRRGAFF. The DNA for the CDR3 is TGTCCCATCAGCTTATGGGGCCGCAGGGGAGCTTTCTTT.

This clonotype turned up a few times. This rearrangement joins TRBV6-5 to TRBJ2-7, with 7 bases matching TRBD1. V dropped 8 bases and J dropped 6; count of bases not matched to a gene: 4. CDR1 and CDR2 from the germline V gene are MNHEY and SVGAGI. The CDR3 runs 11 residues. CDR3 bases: TGTGCCAGCGGTGAGGGGGCCGAGCAGTACTTC. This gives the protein CASGEGAEQYF.

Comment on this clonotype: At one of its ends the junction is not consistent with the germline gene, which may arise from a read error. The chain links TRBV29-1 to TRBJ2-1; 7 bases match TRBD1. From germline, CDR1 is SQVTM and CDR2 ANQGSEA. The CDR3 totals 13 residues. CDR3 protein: CSVGRQGTNERFF. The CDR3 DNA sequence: TGTAGCGTCGGAAGACAGGGAACCAATGAGCGGTTCTTC.

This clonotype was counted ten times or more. The CDR3 loop is CASSLEWTGTKNIQYF. The CDR3 region has the DNA TGTGCCAGCAGCTTAGAATGGACAGGGACCAAAAACATTCAGTACTTC. This sequence joins TRBV11-2 and TRBJ2-4; 8 bases are shared with TRBD1. Germline loops: CDR1 SGHAT, CDR2 FQNNGV. V gave up 0 bases and J gave up 2 bases; unmatched junction bases: 3. The CDR3 is 16 residues long.

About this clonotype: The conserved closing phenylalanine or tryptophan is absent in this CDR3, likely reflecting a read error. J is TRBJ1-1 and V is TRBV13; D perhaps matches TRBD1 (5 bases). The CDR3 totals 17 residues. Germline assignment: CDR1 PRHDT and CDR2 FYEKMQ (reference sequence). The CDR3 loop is CASSLGGFGTGGTEAFI. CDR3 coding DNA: TGTGCTAGCAGCTTAGGAGGGTTTGGTACTGGGGGCACTGAAGCTTTCATT.

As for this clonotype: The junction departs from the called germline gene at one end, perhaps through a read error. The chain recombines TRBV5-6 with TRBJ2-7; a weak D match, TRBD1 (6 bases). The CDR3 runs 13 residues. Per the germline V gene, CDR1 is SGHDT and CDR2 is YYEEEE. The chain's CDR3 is CASSLRTALLKHF. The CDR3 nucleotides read TGTGCTAGCAGCTTACGGACAGCGCTATTGAAGCACTTC.

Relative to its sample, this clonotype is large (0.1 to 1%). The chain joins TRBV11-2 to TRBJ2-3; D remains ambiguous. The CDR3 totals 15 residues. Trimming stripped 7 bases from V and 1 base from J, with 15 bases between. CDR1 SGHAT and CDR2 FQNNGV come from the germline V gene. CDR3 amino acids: CASTSLLSGTDTQYF. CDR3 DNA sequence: TGTGCCAGCACCTCCTTACTCTCTGGCACAGATACGCAGTATTTT.